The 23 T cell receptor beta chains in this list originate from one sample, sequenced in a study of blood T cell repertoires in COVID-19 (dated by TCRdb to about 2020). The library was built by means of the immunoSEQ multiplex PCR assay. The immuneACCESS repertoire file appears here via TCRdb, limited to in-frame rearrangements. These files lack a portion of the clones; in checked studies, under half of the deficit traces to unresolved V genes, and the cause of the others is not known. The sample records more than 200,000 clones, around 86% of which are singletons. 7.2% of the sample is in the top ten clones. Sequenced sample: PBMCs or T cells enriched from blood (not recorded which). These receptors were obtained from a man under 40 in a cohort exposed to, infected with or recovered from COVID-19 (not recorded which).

In DNA form, the CDR3 reads TGTGCCAGCAGTGTTTCCGGGACAGGGGGGTTTGGCTACACCTTC. It codes for CASSVSGTGGFGYTF. This chain uses TRBV27 with TRBJ1-2; 11 bases align to TRBD1. This CDR3 contains 15 residues. The V and J ends lost 5 bases and 7 bases, in that order; junction bases with no gene match: 9. CDR1 is MNHEY and CDR2 is SMNVEV in the germline V gene (reference sequence).

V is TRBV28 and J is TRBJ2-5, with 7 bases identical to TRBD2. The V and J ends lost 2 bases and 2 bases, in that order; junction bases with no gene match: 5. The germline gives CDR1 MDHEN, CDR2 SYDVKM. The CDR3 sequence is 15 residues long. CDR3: CASSLAAAGQETQYF. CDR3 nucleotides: TGTGCCAGCAGTTTAGCAGCAGCGGGGCAAGAGACCCAGTACTTC.

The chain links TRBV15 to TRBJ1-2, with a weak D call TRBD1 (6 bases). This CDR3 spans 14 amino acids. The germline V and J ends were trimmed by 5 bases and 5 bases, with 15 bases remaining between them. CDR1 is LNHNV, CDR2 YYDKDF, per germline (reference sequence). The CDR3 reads CATSLPGHSYGYTF. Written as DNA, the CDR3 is TGTGCCACCAGCCTGCCGGGACATTCGTATGGCTACACCTTC.

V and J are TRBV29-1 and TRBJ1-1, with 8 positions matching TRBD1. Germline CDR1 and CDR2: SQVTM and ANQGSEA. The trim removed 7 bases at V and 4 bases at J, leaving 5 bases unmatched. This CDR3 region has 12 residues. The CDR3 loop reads CSATGGTTEAFF. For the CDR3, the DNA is TGCAGCGCCACAGGGGGAACCACTGAAGCTTTCTTT.

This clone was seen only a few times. DNA for the CDR3: TGTGCAAGTCGCCCGCAGGTCAGACAGAGCCAAGAGACCCAGTACTTC. This codes for CASRPQVRQSQETQYF. The chain combines TRBV12-2 with TRBJ2-5; the table's D call, TRBD1, has no DNA check behind it. TRBV12-2 constitutes a pseudogene. CDR3 length: 16 amino acids.

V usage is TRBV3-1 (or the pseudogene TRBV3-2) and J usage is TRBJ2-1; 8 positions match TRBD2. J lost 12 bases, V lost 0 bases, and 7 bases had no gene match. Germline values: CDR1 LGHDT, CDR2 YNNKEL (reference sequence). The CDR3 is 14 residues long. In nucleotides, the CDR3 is TGTGCCAGCAGCCAAGATGTCCTGAGCGGGAGGCAGTTCTTC. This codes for CASSQDVLSGRQFF.

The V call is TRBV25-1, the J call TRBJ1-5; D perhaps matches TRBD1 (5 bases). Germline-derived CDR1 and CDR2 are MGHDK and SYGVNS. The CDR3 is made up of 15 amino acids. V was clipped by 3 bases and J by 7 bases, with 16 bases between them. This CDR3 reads CASSDSTGLQQPQHF. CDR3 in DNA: TGTGCCAGCAGTGACTCCACAGGATTACAGCAGCCCCAGCATTTT.

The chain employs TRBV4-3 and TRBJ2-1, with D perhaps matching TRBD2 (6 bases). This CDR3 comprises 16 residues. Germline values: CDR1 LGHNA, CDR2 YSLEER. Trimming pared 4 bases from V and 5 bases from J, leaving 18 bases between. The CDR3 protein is CASSLFIGGWDNEQFF. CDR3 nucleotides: TGCGCCAGCAGCCTTTTCATTGGGGGGTGGGACAATGAGCAGTTCTTC.

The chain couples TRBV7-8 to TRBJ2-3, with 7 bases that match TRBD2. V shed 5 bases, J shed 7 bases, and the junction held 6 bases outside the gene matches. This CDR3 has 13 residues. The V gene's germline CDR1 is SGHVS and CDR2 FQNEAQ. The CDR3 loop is CASSRDYLNTQYF. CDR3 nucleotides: TGTGCCAGCAGCCGGGACTACCTAAATACGCAGTATTTT.

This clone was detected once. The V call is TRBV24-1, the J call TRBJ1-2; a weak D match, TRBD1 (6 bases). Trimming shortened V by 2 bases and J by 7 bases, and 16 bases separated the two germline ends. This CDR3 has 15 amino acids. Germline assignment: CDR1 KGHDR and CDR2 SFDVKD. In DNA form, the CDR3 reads TGTGCCACCAGTGATTCCGGGATGAGAGGGGGTGGCTACACCTTC. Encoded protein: CATSDSGMRGGGYTF.

Written as DNA, the CDR3 is TGTGCCAGCAGCTTCGACAGGTCGGAACTGTTTTTT. Translated: CASSFDRSELFF. This rearrangement joins TRBV5-6 to TRBJ1-4; maybe TRBD1 (6 bases). CDR3 size: 12 residues. V lost 2 bases and J 12 bases, leaving 11 bases between the germline ends. Germline V gives CDR1 SGHDT, CDR2 YYEEEE.

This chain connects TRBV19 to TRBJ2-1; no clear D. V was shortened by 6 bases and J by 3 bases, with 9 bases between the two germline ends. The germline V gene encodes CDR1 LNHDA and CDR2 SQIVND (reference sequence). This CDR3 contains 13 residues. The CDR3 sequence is CASSRNFYNEQFF. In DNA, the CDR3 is TGTGCCAGTAGCAGGAACTTCTACAATGAGCAGTTCTTC.

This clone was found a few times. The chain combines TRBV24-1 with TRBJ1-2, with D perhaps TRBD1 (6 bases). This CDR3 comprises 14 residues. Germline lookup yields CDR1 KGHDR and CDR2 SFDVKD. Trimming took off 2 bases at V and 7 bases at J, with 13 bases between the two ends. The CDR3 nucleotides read TGTGCCACCAGTGATTCTGACAGGTCCGGTGGCTACACCTTC. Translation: CATSDSDRSGGYTF.

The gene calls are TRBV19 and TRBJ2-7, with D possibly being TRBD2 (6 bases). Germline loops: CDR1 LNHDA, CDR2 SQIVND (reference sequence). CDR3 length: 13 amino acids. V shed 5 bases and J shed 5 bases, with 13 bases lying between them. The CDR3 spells CASSLGGQDEQYF. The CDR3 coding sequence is TGTGCCAGTAGTCTCGGAGGGCAAGACGAGCAGTACTTC.

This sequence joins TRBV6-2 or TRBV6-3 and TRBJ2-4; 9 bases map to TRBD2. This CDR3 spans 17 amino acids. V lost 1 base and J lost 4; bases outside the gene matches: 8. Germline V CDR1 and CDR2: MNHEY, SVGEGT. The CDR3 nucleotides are TGTGCCAGCAGTTACTACCTTCTAGCGGGGCCAAAAAACATTCAGTACTTC. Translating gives CASSYYLLAGPKNIQYF.

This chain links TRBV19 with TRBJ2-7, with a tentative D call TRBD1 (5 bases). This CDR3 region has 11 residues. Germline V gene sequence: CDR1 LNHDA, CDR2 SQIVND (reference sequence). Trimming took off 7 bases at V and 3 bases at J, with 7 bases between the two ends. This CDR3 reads CASTDSYEQYF. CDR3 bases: TGTGCCAGTACCGACAGCTACGAGCAGTACTTC. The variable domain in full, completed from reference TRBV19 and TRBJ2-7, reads DGGITQSPKYLFRKEGQNVTLSCEQNLNHDAMYWYRQDPGQGLRLIYYSQIVNDFQKGDIAEGYSVSREKKESFPLTVTSAQKNPTAFYLCASTDSYEQYFGPGTRLTVT.

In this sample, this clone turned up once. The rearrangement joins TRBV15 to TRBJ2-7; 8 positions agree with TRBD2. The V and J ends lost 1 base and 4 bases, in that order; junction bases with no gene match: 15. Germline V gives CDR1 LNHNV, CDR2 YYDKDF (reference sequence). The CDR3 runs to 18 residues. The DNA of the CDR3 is TGTGCCACCAGCAGAGTTGGCCCAGGGACTAGATACCCGTACGAGCAGTACTTC. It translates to CATSRVGPGTRYPYEQYF.

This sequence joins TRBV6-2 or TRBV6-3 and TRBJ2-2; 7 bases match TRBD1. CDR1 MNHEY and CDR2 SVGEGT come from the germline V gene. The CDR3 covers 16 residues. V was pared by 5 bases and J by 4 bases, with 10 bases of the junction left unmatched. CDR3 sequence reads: CASSAIRQGFTGELFF. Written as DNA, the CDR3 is TGTGCCAGCAGTGCGATTCGACAGGGATTCACCGGGGAGCTGTTTTTT.

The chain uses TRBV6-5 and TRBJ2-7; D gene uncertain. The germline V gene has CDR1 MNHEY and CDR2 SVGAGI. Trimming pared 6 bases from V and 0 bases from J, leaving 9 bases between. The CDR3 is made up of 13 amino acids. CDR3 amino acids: CASRVRGSYEQYF. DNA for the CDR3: TGTGCCAGCAGGGTAAGAGGCTCCTACGAGCAGTACTTC.

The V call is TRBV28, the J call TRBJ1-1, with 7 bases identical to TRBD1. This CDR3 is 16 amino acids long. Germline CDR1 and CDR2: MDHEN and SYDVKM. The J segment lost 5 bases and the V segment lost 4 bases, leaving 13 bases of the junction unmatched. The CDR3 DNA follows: TGTGCCAGCAGTTCAAACCTAGGGACAGTCCAGACTGAAGCTTTCTTT. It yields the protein CASSSNLGTVQTEAFF.

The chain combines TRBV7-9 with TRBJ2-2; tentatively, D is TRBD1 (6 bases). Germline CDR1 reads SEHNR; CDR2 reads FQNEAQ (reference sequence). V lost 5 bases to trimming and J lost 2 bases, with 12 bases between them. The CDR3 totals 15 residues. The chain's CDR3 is CASSPRTVNTGELFF. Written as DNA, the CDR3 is TGTGCCAGCAGCCCTAGGACAGTAAACACCGGGGAGCTGTTTTTT. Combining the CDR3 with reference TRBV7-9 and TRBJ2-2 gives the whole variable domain DTGVSQNPRHKITKRGQNVTFRCDPISEHNRLYWYRQTLGQGPEFLTYFQNEAQLEKSRLLSDRFSAERPKGSFSTLEIQRTEQGDSAMYLCASSPRTVNTGELFFGEGSRLTVL.

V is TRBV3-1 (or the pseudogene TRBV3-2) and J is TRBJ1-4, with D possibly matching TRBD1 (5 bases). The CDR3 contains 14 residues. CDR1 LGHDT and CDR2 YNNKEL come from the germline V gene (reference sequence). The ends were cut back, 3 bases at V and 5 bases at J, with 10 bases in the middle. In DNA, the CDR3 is TGTGCCAGCAGCCACGACAGAAGAAATGAAAAACTGTTTTTT. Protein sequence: CASSHDRRNEKLFF.

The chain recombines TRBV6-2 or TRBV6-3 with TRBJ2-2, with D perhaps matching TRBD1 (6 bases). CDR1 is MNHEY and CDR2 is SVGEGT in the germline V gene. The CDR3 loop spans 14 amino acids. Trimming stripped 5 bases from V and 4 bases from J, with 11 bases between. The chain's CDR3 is CASSTDSITGELFF. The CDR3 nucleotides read TGTGCCAGCAGTACGGACAGTATCACCGGGGAGCTGTTTTTT.